The clone carrying this TCR beta chain was seen only a few times. The antigen remains unidentified. The data were obtained in a study of T-cell memory formation after mild COVID-19. The J segment lost 1 base and the V segment lost 6 bases, leaving 3 bases of the junction unmatched. CDR1 is DFQATT and CDR2 is SNEGSKA in the germline V gene (reference sequence). This CDR3 region has 13 residues. Broader study findings: Chiefly within CM and EM were the contracting CD4+ clones; CD8+ ones were within EMRA. Clones contracting day 15 to 85 were balanced CD4/CD8; later expanders leaned CD4+. Some clones that responded were present in memory (sampled pre-infection), which suggests cross-reactive memory joined.

From 5'RACE with constant-segment primers came TCR alpha and TCR beta cDNA libraries that carried sample barcodes and UMIs. TCRdb fed the 5' RACE reads into MiXCR, producing one record per CDR3 protein. The sample lists approximately 65,000 distinct CDR3 sequences; around 17% were seen once. The V and J genes are TRBV20-1 and TRBJ2-7; 10 bases fit TRBD2. The sequencing input was PBMCs or a T cell subset sorted from them (not recorded which). The sequence came from an adult woman who had mild COVID-19 (a few samples of this study predate the infection). Cell type and time point are not known. DNA of the CDR3: TGCAGTGCCCAGACTAGCGGGTCCTACGAGCAGTACTTC. Translation: CSAQTSGSYEQYF.